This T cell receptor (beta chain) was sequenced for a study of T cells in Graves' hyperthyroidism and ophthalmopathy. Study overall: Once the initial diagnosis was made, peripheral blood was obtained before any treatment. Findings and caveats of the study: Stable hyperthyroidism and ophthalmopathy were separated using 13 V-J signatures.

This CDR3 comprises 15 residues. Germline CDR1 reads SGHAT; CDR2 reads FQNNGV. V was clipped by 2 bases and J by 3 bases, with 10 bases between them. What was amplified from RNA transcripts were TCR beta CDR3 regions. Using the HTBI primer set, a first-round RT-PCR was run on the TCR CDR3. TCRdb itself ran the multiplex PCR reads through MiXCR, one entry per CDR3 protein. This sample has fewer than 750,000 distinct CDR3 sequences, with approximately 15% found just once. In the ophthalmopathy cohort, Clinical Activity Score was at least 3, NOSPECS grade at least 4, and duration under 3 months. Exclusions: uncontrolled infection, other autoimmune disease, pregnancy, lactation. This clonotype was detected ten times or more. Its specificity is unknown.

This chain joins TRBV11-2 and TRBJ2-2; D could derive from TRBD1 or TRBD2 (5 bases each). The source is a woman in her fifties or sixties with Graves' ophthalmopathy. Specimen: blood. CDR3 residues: CASSLYGADTGELFF. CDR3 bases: TGTGCCAGCAGCTTATACGGGGCCGACACCGGGGAGCTGTTTTTT.